The 23 T cell receptor beta chains below come from one sample, sequenced in a study of T cells in Graves' hyperthyroidism and ophthalmopathy. Template material for amplifying TCR beta CDR3 regions consisted of RNA transcripts. Using the HTBI primer set, a first-round RT-PCR was run on the TCR CDR3. TCRdb reprocessed the multiplex PCR reads via MiXCR and lists one record per CDR3 protein. The sample carries about 600,000 distinct CDR3 sequences, about 14% recorded once. The sequencing sample was made of blood. These receptors all stem from a woman aged 18-30 years with Graves' ophthalmopathy.

This clonotype was picked up a small number of times. The V and J genes are TRBV10-3 and TRBJ2-3; 10 bases are a match to TRBD2. Germline V gene data show CDR1 as ENHRY and CDR2 as SYGVKD. Trimming took 2 bases from V and 5 from J; bases not matched to a gene: 7. The CDR3 has 16 amino acids. CDR3 DNA: TGTGCCATCAGTGAGGAAGGACTAGCGGTTCAAGATACGCAGTATTTT. This gives the protein CAISEEGLAVQDTQYF.

This clonotype was observed many times. V is TRBV11-2 and J is TRBJ1-1; D unresolved. There are 14 residues in the CDR3. Germline V gene lookup returns CDR1 SGHAT and CDR2 FQNNGV. Trimming took 7 bases from V and 3 from J, leaving 15 bases between them. The CDR3 sequence: CASTSAVWDTEAFF. DNA of the CDR3: TGTGCCAGCACCTCTGCTGTCTGGGACACTGAAGCTTTCTTT.

This clonotype was counted ten times or more. The chain has TRBV7-2 and TRBJ2-3; maybe TRBD2 (6 bases). From germline, CDR1 is SGHTA and CDR2 FQGNSA. The CDR3 has 15 residues. V dropped 1 base and J dropped 2 bases, with 10 bases sitting between them. The CDR3 loop is CASSLGGILTDTQYF. CDR3 DNA sequence: TGTGCCAGCAGCTTAGGCGGGATCCTCACAGATACGCAGTATTTT.

This clonotype was recorded a few times. A much larger clone lies a single base off, so this may be a read error. The chain employs TRBV5-1 and TRBJ1-6, with unresolved D. Germline V gives CDR1 SGHRS, CDR2 YFSETQ. This CDR3 comprises 15 residues. CDR3 DNA: TGCGCCAGCAGCTTCCGGGAGGGCTACAATTCACTCCTCCACTTT. Protein: CASSFREGYNSLLHF. Drawing the rest from reference TRBV5-1 and TRBJ1-6, the complete variable domain is KAGVTQTPRYLIKTRGQQVTLSCSPISGHRSVSWYQQTPGQGLQFLFEYFSETQRNKGNFPGRFSGRQFSNSRSEMNVSTLELGDSALYLCASSFREGYNSLLHFGNGTRLTVT.

In this sample, this clonotype turned up many times. J is TRBJ1-5 and V is TRBV2, with 7 bases identical to TRBD1. The trim removed 6 bases at V and 4 bases at J, leaving 3 bases unmatched. Germline V gene lookup returns CDR1 SNHLY and CDR2 FYNNEI. The CDR3 extends over 13 amino acids. Here the CDR3 DNA reads TGTGCCAGCAGGGGACAGCCTAATCAGCCCCAGCATTTT. This codes for CASRGQPNQPQHF.

This clonotype has ten or more counts. V is TRBV7-9 and J is TRBJ1-2; a possible D gene is TRBD1 (6 bases). Deletions cut 11 bases from V and 7 bases from J, with 20 bases between. CDR1 is SEHNR and CDR2 is FQNEAQ in the germline V gene (reference sequence). The CDR3 runs to 13 residues. The CDR3 loop reads CAGDRTGRSGYTF. The DNA of the CDR3 is TGTGCCGGAGACCGAACAGGGCGGAGTGGCTACACCTTC.

This clonotype was picked up many times. The chain uses TRBV6-2 or TRBV6-3 and TRBJ2-2; 10 nucleotides line up with TRBD1. Trimming at V came to 6 bases and at J to 6 bases, leaving 7 bases not matched to a gene. CDR3 size: 15 residues. Germline loops: CDR1 MNHEY, CDR2 SVGEGT. CDR3 sequence: CASRDRDRGAGELFF. Written as DNA, the CDR3 is TGTGCCAGCAGGGACCGGGACAGGGGTGCCGGGGAGCTGTTTTTT.

In this sample, this clonotype turned up many times. At one end the junction does not follow the germline gene, possibly because of a read error. V gene TRBV7-7 combines with J gene TRBJ2-1; D is perhaps TRBD2 (5 bases). The V gene's germline CDR1 is SSHAT and CDR2 FNYEAQ (reference sequence). The CDR3 has 13 amino acids. CDR3 in DNA: TGTGCTAGCAGCTCGGACTGGAAGAATGAGCAGTTCTTC. Protein: CASSSDWKNEQFF.

The chain recombines TRBV28 with TRBJ2-4, with D possibly being TRBD1 or TRBD2 (5 bases each). Germline V gene lookup returns CDR1 MDHEN and CDR2 SYDVKM. The ends were cut back, 2 bases at V and 8 bases at J, with 7 bases in the middle. The CDR3 runs 12 residues. The CDR3 protein is CASSLPGHIQYF. The DNA of the CDR3 is TGTGCCAGCAGTTTACCGGGACACATTCAGTACTTC.

The CDR3 DNA reads TGTGCCAGTAGTGCCCGTGGAGGAAACACCGGGGAGCTGTTTTTT. Protein product: CASSARGGNTGELFF. The chain uses TRBV19 and TRBJ2-2; TRBD2 is a possible D gene (5 bases). V shed 5 bases and J shed 2 bases, with 12 bases lying between them. Germline-derived CDR1 and CDR2 are LNHDA and SQIVND (reference sequence). CDR3 size: 15 residues.

This clonotype turned up a few times. The J gene is TRBJ2-6, the V gene TRBV4-1; 9 bases match TRBD2. Germline values: CDR1 MGHRA, CDR2 YSYEKL. After removal of 4 bases from V and 8 bases from J, the junction contained 21 bases not matched to a gene. The CDR3 is 20 amino acids. The CDR3 coding sequence is TGCGCCAGCAGCCGACCGGGACAGCATTATAGCGGGAGAGGCCCCAACGTCCTGACTTTC. This translates into CASSRPGQHYSGRGPNVLTF.

This clonotype was seen ten or more times. The chain has TRBV19 and TRBJ2-1; 9 positions match TRBD1. The V gene end was trimmed by 3 bases and the J gene end by 3 bases; junction bases not matched to a gene: 18. Germline loops: CDR1 LNHDA, CDR2 SQIVND (reference sequence). The CDR3 is made up of 20 amino acids. CDR3 loop: CASSMVLGTGSSGYYNEQFF. CDR3 nucleotides: TGTGCCAGTAGTATGGTCCTCGGGACAGGGTCCAGCGGCTACTACAATGAGCAGTTCTTC. Filled out from reference TRBV19 and TRBJ2-1, the complete variable domain reads DGGITQSPKYLFRKEGQNVTLSCEQNLNHDAMYWYRQDPGQGLRLIYYSQIVNDFQKGDIAEGYSVSREKKESFPLTVTSAQKNPTAFYLCASSMVLGTGSSGYYNEQFFGPGTRLTVL.

Points on this clonotype: At one of its ends the junction is not consistent with the germline gene, which may arise from a read error. V and J are TRBV4-3 and TRBJ1-5; D is possibly TRBD1 (5 bases). CDR3 length: 14 residues. CDR1 and CDR2 (germline): LGHNA, YSLEER. CDR3 sequence: CASGQDGRDQPQHF. The CDR3 DNA is TGCGCCAGCGGCCAAGATGGCAGGGACCAGCCCCAGCATTTT.

This clonotype was picked up a small number of times. This may be a read error: a much more frequent sequence differs by one nucleotide. The chain couples TRBV7-9 to TRBJ1-5, with D hard to call. V dropped 2 bases and J dropped 5 bases, with 7 bases sitting between them. CDR3 size: 13 residues. The germline CDR1 and CDR2 sequences are SEHNR and FQNEAQ (reference sequence). This CDR3 reads CASSLRRDQPQHF. The CDR3 region has the DNA TGTGCCAGCAGCTTAAGAAGGGATCAGCCCCAGCATTTT.

This clonotype was counted at least ten times. The chain couples TRBV27 to TRBJ2-2; 11 nucleotides agree with TRBD2. V dropped 7 bases and J dropped 0; count of bases not matched to a gene: 7. Per germline, CDR1 MNHEY and CDR2 SMNVEV (reference sequence). The CDR3 totals 17 residues. The CDR3 nucleotides read TGTGCCAGCACCTATAGCGGGAGGGACTCGAACACCGGGGAGCTGTTTTTT. This sequence encodes CASTYSGRDSNTGELFF.

CDR3 protein: CASSEKNSPRADTQYF. The CDR3 nucleotides read TGTGCCAGCAGTGAAAAGAACAGCCCTAGGGCAGATACGCAGTATTTT. This chain uses TRBV25-1 with TRBJ2-3, with D hard to call. CDR1 and CDR2 (germline): MGHDK, SYGVNS. There are 16 residues in the CDR3. V was pared by 2 bases and J by 4 bases, with 16 bases between.

J is TRBJ1-2 and V is TRBV19; TRBD1 is a possible D gene (6 bases). The CDR3 loop spans 15 amino acids. The germline CDR1 and CDR2 sequences are LNHDA and SQIVND (reference sequence). Trimming cost V 4 bases and J 4 bases, with 16 bases left between them. The CDR3 DNA reads as TGTGCCAGTAGTACGGGGGGCCAGGTCATCTATGGCTACACCTTC. Encoded protein: CASSTGGQVIYGYTF. The full variable domain, its missing parts supplied by reference TRBV19 and TRBJ1-2, is DGGITQSPKYLFRKEGQNVTLSCEQNLNHDAMYWYRQDPGQGLRLIYYSQIVNDFQKGDIAEGYSVSREKKESFPLTVTSAQKNPTAFYLCASSTGGQVIYGYTFGSGTRLTVV.

This clonotype appeared many times. V and J are TRBV10-3 and TRBJ2-1, with 10 bases lining up with TRBD2. Per the germline V gene, CDR1 is ENHRY and CDR2 is SYGVKD. The CDR3 contains 16 residues. With 10 bases clipped from V and 8 bases from J, the junction kept 17 bases outside the gene matches. CDR3: CATQYPGLAEKDEQFF. The CDR3 nucleotides read TGTGCCACCCAATACCCAGGACTAGCGGAGAAAGATGAGCAGTTCTTC.

This clonotype was seen repeatedly, ten times or more. The gene calls are TRBV7-8 and TRBJ2-3, with TRBD1 identical over 9 bases. After removal of 5 bases from V and 4 bases from J, the junction contained 10 bases not matched to a gene. Germline CDR1 reads SGHVS; CDR2 reads FQNEAQ. The CDR3 has 16 residues. The CDR3 reads CASSPRQGVWPDTQYF. CDR3 in DNA: TGTGCCAGCAGCCCCCGACAGGGGGTATGGCCAGATACGCAGTATTTT. Supplemented by reference TRBV7-8 and TRBJ2-3, the full variable domain reads GAGVSQSPRYKVAKRGQDVALRCDPISGHVSLFWYQQALGQGPEFLTYFQNEAQLDKSGLPSDRFFAERPEGSVSTLKIQRTQQEDSAVYLCASSPRQGVWPDTQYFGPGTRLTVL.

The chain has TRBV20-1 and TRBJ2-2; D not certain. Trimming cost V 0 bases and J 1 base, with 15 bases left between them. Germline V CDR1 and CDR2: DFQATT, SNEGSKA (reference sequence). There are 17 residues in the CDR3. The DNA of the CDR3 is TGCAGTGCTAGAGATTACCGCTATAACCAGAACACCGGGGAGCTGTTTTTT. Residues: CSARDYRYNQNTGELFF.

The V and J genes are TRBV7-6 and TRBJ2-1, with 11 bases fitting TRBD2. V lost 1 base and J lost 8; bases outside the gene matches: 7. The CDR3 has 16 amino acids. The germline V gene has CDR1 SGHVS and CDR2 FNYEAQ. CDR3 residues: CASSLDSGRADHEQFF. The CDR3 coding sequence is TGTGCCAGCAGCTTAGATAGCGGGAGGGCCGACCATGAGCAGTTCTTC.

Here the CDR3 DNA reads TGTGCCAGCAGCTTAGGGGACAGGCGGAAAAACGAGCAGTACTTC. Its protein is CASSLGDRRKNEQYF. The genes are TRBV7-6 and TRBJ2-7; TRBD1 matches 8 bases. The CDR3 loop spans 15 amino acids. Germline CDR1 reads SGHVS; CDR2 reads FNYEAQ. V gave up 1 base and J gave up 5 bases; unmatched junction bases: 7.

The chain is built from TRBV12-3 or TRBV12-4 and TRBJ2-5; 13 bases are a match to TRBD2. J was trimmed by 5 bases and V by 6 bases; bases with no gene match: 9. The CDR3 covers 16 residues. Here the CDR3 reads CASSFGTSGIGETQYF. CDR3 in DNA: TGTGCCAGCAGCTTCGGGACTAGCGGGATCGGCGAGACCCAGTACTTC.